This TCR beta chain emerged from a study of OX40 agonist ivuxolimab in advanced cancers. For the study at large: With a range of about 20 to 79, age averaged roughly 61 years, and 65% to 85% were male. Study-wide results and caveats: Compared with CD4+, CD8+ T cells on average had more expanded clones.

Clones were read by immunoSEQ multiplex PCR, and TCRdb kept only the in-frame ones, dropping some. The data hold some 85,000 clones, with roughly 88% observed a single time. Enrollment shut out patients with autoimmune disease history or systemic immunosuppression. To note about this clone: Its antigen is as yet unknown.

The receptor comes from an adult with an advanced solid tumor such as melanoma, head and neck, liver or kidney cancer. Sequences were derived from CD4+ or CD8+ T cells sorted from blood, sampled in a trial of the OX40 agonist ivuxolimab.

The CDR3 bases are TGTGCCAGTAGTCCGCAGTATCAGTATAGCAATCAGCCCCAGCATTTT. This encodes CASSPQYQYSNQPQHF. This chain links TRBV19 with TRBJ1-5; no firm D call. Trimming cost V 5 bases and J 0 bases, with 14 bases left between them. Germline CDR1 LNHDA, CDR2 SQIVND (reference sequence). The CDR3 loop spans 16 amino acids.